These 21 T cell receptor beta chains originate from one sample sequenced in a study of blood T cell repertoires in COVID-19 (dated by TCRdb to the early 2020s). Library construction relied on the immunoSEQ multiplex PCR assay. The table comes from immuneACCESS by way of TCRdb, which keeps in-frame sequences with V and J called. Part of the clones is missing from these tables; in studies checked, under half for an unresolved V gene and the rest for unknown reasons. This sample comprises around 100,000 clones, roughly 84% of them detected only once. Clones ranked in the top ten supply 8.1% of the sample. The specimen sequenced was peripheral blood. The receptor set was obtained from a woman aged 40-49 years with acute or convalescent COVID-19.

The chain is built from TRBV4-3 and TRBJ2-1; TRBD2 aligns across 9 bases. Germline CDR1 and CDR2: LGHNA and YSLEER. This CDR3 contains 15 residues. Unmatched junction bases numbered 5, after V lost 1 base and J lost 7 bases. DNA for the CDR3: TGCGCCAGCAGCCAAGCGCGGGGGGGTAGAAATGAGCAGTTCTTC. Protein: CASSQARGGRNEQFF.

As regards this clone: Other DNA variants within this sample encode the same CDR3. The CDR3 sequence: CASSEAAGSNQPQHF. CDR3 DNA: TGTGCCAGCAGTGAAGCTGCCGGTTCTAATCAGCCCCAGCATTTT. The gene calls are TRBV2 and TRBJ1-5, with no clear D. The CDR3 contains 15 residues. Trimming cost V 0 bases and J 4 bases, with 10 bases left between them. CDR1 is SNHLY and CDR2 is FYNNEI in the germline V gene. The variable domain in full, completed from reference TRBV2 and TRBJ1-5, reads EPEVTQTPSHQVTQMGQEVILRCVPISNHLYFYWYRQILGQKVEFLVSFYNNEISEKSEIFDDQFSVERPDGSNFTLKIRSTKLEDSAMYFCASSEAAGSNQPQHFGDGTRLSIL.

The J gene is TRBJ2-1, the V gene TRBV7-2; D gene unclear. Trimming removed 2 bases from V and 7 bases from J, with 12 bases in between. This CDR3 spans 14 amino acids. CDR1 and CDR2 from the germline V gene are SGHTA and FQGNSA. The CDR3, as DNA: TGTGCCAGCAGCTTACAAGGAGCCCTAAATGAGCAGTTCTTC. This codes for CASSLQGALNEQFF.

The chain links TRBV19 to TRBJ1-1, with TRBD1 matching over 7 bases. Trimming at V came to 8 bases and at J to 8 bases, leaving 20 bases not matched to a gene. Germline values: CDR1 LNHDA, CDR2 SQIVND (reference sequence). There are 16 residues in the CDR3. DNA for the CDR3: TGTGCCAGTTCACCAGGGGGGCGACAGGTCCGACCCGAAGCTTTCTTT. It specifies CASSPGGRQVRPEAFF.

The chain is built from TRBV12-5 and TRBJ2-7; 10 nucleotides agree with TRBD2. V lost 6 bases to trimming and J lost 2 bases; unmatched junction nucleotides: 10. Germline lookup yields CDR1 LGHNT and CDR2 FRNRAP. CDR3 length: 16 amino acids. The CDR3 coding sequence is TGTGCTAGTGGCCCAAATCTAGCGGGGGCCACCTACGAGCAGTACTTC. Translated: CASGPNLAGATYEQYF.

V usage is TRBV28 and J usage is TRBJ1-5; D may be TRBD1 (6 bases). This CDR3 is built from 15 residues. The germline gives CDR1 MDHEN, CDR2 SYDVKM. Trimming removed 2 bases at V and 6 bases at J, with 14 bases between. As DNA, the CDR3 is TGTGCCAGCAGTTTACCCGGGGGCGGGAGTCAGCCCCAGCATTTT. Translated: CASSLPGGGSQPQHF.

The rearrangement uses TRBV2 and TRBJ1-5; 8 nucleotides line up with TRBD1. The CDR3 runs to 13 residues. Germline-derived CDR1 and CDR2 are SNHLY and FYNNEI. J was trimmed by 6 bases and V by 7 bases; bases with no gene match: 5. The CDR3 region is CASKNRGVQPQHF. The DNA of the CDR3 is TGTGCCAGCAAGAACAGGGGGGTTCAGCCCCAGCATTTT.

This clone was counted only a few times. This sequence joins TRBV6-1 and TRBJ2-1; 7 bases fit TRBD2. The V and J ends lost 3 bases and 4 bases, in that order; junction bases with no gene match: 9. The CDR3 contains 16 residues. Germline CDR1 reads MNHNS; CDR2 reads SASEGT. The CDR3: CASSDWAGEGYNEQFF. The CDR3 region has the DNA TGTGCCAGCAGTGATTGGGCGGGGGAGGGGTACAATGAGCAGTTCTTC.

This clone has only one observation. The J gene is TRBJ2-3, the V gene TRBV4-1, with D perhaps matching TRBD1 (5 bases). In germline, CDR1 is MGHRA, CDR2 YSYEKL. This CDR3 has 16 amino acids. V was shortened by 3 bases and J by 4 bases, with 17 bases between the two germline ends. The CDR3 here is CASSQVEITGADTQYF. CDR3 nucleotide sequence: TGCGCCAGCAGCCAGGTTGAAATTACAGGTGCAGATACGCAGTATTTT.

The rearrangement joins TRBV7-2 to TRBJ2-7; D perhaps matches TRBD2 (6 bases). In germline, CDR1 is SGHTA, CDR2 FQGNSA. V lost 5 bases and J lost 0, with 17 bases in between. This CDR3 spans 16 amino acids. The CDR3 DNA follows: TGTGCCAGCAGCCCCCGTTGGAGCGGGCACTCCTACGAGCAGTACTTC. It specifies CASSPRWSGHSYEQYF.

The V and J genes are TRBV27 and TRBJ1-3, with 8 bases matching TRBD1. With 5 bases clipped from V and 2 bases from J, the junction kept 5 bases outside the gene matches. This CDR3 spans 15 amino acids. Germline lookup yields CDR1 MNHEY and CDR2 SMNVEV (reference sequence). The CDR3 DNA is TGTGCCAGCAGTCTCGACAGGGGCACTGGAAACACCATATATTTT. It is translated as CASSLDRGTGNTIYF.

The chain employs TRBV7-8 and TRBJ2-2; D is perhaps TRBD1 (6 bases). CDR1 is SGHVS and CDR2 is FQNEAQ in the germline V gene. There are 16 residues in the CDR3. Between the trimmed V and J ends, which lost 3 bases and 3 bases, there was a span of 14 bases. This chain's CDR3 is CASSFSQGPYTGELFF. The CDR3 DNA reads as TGTGCCAGCAGCTTTAGTCAGGGGCCATACACCGGGGAGCTGTTTTTT.

The CDR3 sequence is CASDRTGNTGELFF. CDR3 in DNA: TGTGCCAGCGATAGGACAGGGAACACCGGGGAGCTGTTTTTT. The chain couples TRBV6-5 to TRBJ2-2; 7 bases are a match to TRBD1. Trimming at V came to 8 bases and at J to 1 base, leaving 4 bases not matched to a gene. The CDR3 consists of 14 residues. Germline V lookup: CDR1 MNHEY, CDR2 SVGAGI.

This chain connects TRBV19 to TRBJ2-4; 8 bases agree with TRBD1. Trimming at V came to 4 bases and at J to 6 bases, leaving 2 bases not matched to a gene. This CDR3 comprises 13 residues. Germline CDR1 is LNHDA and CDR2 is SQIVND (reference sequence). CDR3: CASSRGQGNIQYF. Written as DNA, the CDR3 is TGTGCCAGTAGTAGAGGACAGGGAAACATTCAGTACTTC.

V and J are TRBV6-5 and TRBJ1-6; possible D gene TRBD1, 6 bases. This CDR3 contains 14 residues. Trimming took off 7 bases at V and 7 bases at J, with 14 bases between the two ends. Germline CDR1 and CDR2: MNHEY and SVGAGI. The CDR3 DNA reads TGTGCCAGCAATCCGGGGGGCAGGAATTCACCCCTCCACTTT. Protein: CASNPGGRNSPLHF.

This chain uses TRBV7-3 with TRBJ2-1, with 8 bases that match TRBD1. With V trimmed by 4 bases and J by 8 bases, 10 bases remained unmatched. The CDR3 length is 15 residues. Germline V gene lookup returns CDR1 SGHTA and CDR2 FQGTGA. CDR3 residues: CASSSPRGRRDEQFF. The CDR3 DNA follows: TGTGCCAGCAGCTCCCCCAGGGGGCGCAGGGATGAGCAGTTCTTC.

The chain carries TRBV5-1 and TRBJ2-7; maybe TRBD1 (7 bases). Germline lookup yields CDR1 SGHRS and CDR2 YFSETQ. CDR3 length: 14 amino acids. V lost 7 bases to trimming and J lost 5 bases, with 19 bases between them. The CDR3 coding sequence is TGCGCCAGCGATTCCCTCAGGGGGAGGAACGAGCAGTACTTC. It translates to CASDSLRGRNEQYF.

The gene calls are TRBV30 and TRBJ1-1; D perhaps matches TRBD1 (5 bases). From germline, CDR1 is GTSNPN and CDR2 SVGIG (reference sequence). The CDR3 runs to 11 residues. Trimming took 3 bases from V and 10 from J, leaving 12 bases between them. This chain's CDR3 is CAWSQGGGAFF. In DNA, the CDR3 is TGTGCCTGGAGCCAGGGTGGTGGAGCTTTCTTT.

J is TRBJ2-6 and V is TRBV2, with D unclear. Trimming pared 11 bases from V and 4 bases from J, leaving 18 bases between. This CDR3 spans 15 amino acids. Germline CDR1 reads SNHLY; CDR2 reads FYNNEI. CDR3 nucleotide sequence: TGTGCCTCCGCCGAGGATGAGTACGGGGCCAACGTCCTGACTTTC. The encoded protein is CASAEDEYGANVLTF.

The table lists this clone with a count of one. The chain links TRBV21-1 to TRBJ2-7; the D call in the table, TRBD2, was not verified against the DNA. TRBV21-1 is classified as a pseudogene. The CDR3 runs to 13 residues. In nucleotides, the CDR3 is TGTGCCAGCAGCAAACGGTTCTACTACGAGCAGTACTTC. Protein product: CASSKRFYYEQYF.

The chain joins TRBV18 to TRBJ1-5; D unclear. This CDR3 is 13 amino acids long. Trimming left V 3 bases short and J 10 bases short, with 13 bases between. Per the germline V gene, CDR1 is KGHSH and CDR2 is LQKENI. The CDR3 DNA sequence: TGTGCCAGCTCACCCGTAGAGGGCAGCCCCCAGCATTTT. This sequence encodes CASSPVEGSPQHF. Full variable domain (rest looked up from reference TRBV18 and TRBJ1-5): NAGVMQNPRHLVRRRGQEARLRCSPMKGHSHVYWYRQLPEEGLKFMVYLQKENIIDESGMPKERFSAEFPKEGPSILRIQQVVRGDSAAYFCASSPVEGSPQHFGDGTRLSIL.